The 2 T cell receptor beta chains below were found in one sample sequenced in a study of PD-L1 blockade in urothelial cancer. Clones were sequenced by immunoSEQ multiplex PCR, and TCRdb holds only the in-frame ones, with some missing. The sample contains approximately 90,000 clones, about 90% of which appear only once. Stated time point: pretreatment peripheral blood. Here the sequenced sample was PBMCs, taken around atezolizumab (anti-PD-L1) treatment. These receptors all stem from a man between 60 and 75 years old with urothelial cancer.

This CDR3 reads CSVATSGQETQYF. CDR3 nucleotide sequence: TGCAGCGTGGCCACTAGCGGGCAAGAGACCCAGTACTTC. This chain links TRBV29-1 with TRBJ2-5, with 9 nucleotides matching TRBD2. CDR1 and CDR2 from the germline V gene are SQVTM and ANQGSEA. V dropped 6 bases and J dropped 2; count of bases not matched to a gene: 4. This CDR3 region has 13 residues. The complete variable domain, with remaining parts taken from reference TRBV29-1 and TRBJ2-5, reads SAVISQKPSRDICQRGTSLTIQCQVDSQVTMMFWYRQQPGQSLTLIATANQGSEATYESGFVIDKFPISRPNLTFSTLTVSNMSPEDSSIYLCSVATSGQETQYFGPGTRLLVL.

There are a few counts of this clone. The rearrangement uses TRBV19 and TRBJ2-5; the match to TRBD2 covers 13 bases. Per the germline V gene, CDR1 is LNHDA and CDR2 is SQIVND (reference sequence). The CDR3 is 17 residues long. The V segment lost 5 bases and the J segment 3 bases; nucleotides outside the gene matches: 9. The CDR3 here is CASSFGLAGDLEETQYF. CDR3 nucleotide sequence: TGTGCCAGTAGTTTCGGACTAGCGGGGGATCTTGAAGAGACCCAGTACTTC.